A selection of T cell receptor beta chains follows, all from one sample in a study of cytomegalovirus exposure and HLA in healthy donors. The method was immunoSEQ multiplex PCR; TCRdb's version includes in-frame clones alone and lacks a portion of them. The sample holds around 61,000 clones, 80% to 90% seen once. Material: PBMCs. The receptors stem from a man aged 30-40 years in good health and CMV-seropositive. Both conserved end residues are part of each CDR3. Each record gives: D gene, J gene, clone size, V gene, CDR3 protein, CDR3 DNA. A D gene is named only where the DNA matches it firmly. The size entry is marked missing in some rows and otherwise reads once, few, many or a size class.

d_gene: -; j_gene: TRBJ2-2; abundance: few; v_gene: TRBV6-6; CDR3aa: CASSPTGIRGELFF; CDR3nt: TGTGCCAGCAGTCCCACAGGGATAAGGGGGGAGCTGTTTTTT
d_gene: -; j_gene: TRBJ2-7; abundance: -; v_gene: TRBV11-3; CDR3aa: CASSLGGAGEQYF; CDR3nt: TGTGCCAGCAGCTTGGGGGGAGCAGGGGAGCAGTACTTC
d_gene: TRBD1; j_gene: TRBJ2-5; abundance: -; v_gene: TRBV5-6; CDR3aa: CASSLYTTGREETQYF; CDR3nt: TGTGCCAGCAGCTTGTATACGACAGGGAGAGAAGAGACCCAGTACTTC
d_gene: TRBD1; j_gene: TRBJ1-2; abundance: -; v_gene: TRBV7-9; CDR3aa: CASSPVDRTRGYGYTF; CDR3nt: TGTGCCAGCAGCCCAGTGGACAGGACTCGCGGCTATGGCTACACCTTC
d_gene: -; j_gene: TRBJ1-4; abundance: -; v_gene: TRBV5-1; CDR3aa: CASSLGLNEKLFF; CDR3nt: TGCGCCAGCAGCTTGGGACTTAATGAAAAACTGTTTTTT
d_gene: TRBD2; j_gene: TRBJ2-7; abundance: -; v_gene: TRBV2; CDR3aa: CASRGGLAGLYEQYF; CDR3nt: TGTGCCAGCAGGGGGGGACTAGCTGGCTTGTACGAGCAGTACTTC
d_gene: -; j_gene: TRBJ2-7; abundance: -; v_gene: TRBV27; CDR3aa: CASSSGDRNEQYF; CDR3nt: TGTGCCAGCAGTTCGGGGGACCGGAACGAGCAGTACTTC
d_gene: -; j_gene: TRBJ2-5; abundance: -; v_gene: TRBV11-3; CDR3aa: CASSLDTSRGGETQYF; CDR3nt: TGTGCCAGCAGCTTAGATACCTCGAGGGGGGGAGAGACCCAGTACTTC
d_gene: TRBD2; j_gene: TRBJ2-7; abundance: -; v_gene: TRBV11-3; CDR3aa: CASSLGGIVQYF; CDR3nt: TGTGCCAGCAGCTTGGGGGGGATCGTGCAGTACTTC
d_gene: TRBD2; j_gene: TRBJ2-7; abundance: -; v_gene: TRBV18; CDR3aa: CASSPVSGRADEQYF; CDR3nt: TGTGCCAGCTCACCAGTTAGCGGGAGGGCCGACGAGCAGTACTTC
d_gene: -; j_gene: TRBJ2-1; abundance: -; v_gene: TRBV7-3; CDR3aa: CASSLLLGGEQFF; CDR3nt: TGTGCCAGCAGCTTACTCCTAGGGGGTGAGCAGTTCTTC
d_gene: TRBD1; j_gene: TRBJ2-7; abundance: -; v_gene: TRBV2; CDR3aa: CAARRDSAFYEQYF; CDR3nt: TGTGCCGCTAGAAGGGACAGCGCCTTTTACGAGCAGTACTTC
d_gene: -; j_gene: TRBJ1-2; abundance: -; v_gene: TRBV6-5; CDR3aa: CASSSDSRSGGYTF; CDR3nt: TGTGCCAGCAGCTCGGACAGCCGCTCTGGTGGCTACACCTTC
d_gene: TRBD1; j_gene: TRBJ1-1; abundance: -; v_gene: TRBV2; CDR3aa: CASSADRGNTEAFF; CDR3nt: TGTGCCAGCAGCGCGGACAGGGGGAACACTGAAGCTTTCTTT
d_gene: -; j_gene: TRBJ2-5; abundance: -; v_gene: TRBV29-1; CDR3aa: CSVDGGETQYF; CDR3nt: TGCAGCGTTGACGGCGGGGAGACCCAGTACTTC
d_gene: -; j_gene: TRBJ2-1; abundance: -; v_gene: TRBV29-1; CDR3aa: CSVPHGSSYNEQFF; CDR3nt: TGCAGCGTGCCTCACGGGAGCTCCTACAATGAGCAGTTCTTC
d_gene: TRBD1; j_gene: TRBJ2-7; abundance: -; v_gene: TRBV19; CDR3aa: CASSLRDRGYEQYF; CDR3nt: TGTGCCAGTAGTCTCCGGGACAGGGGTTACGAGCAGTACTTC
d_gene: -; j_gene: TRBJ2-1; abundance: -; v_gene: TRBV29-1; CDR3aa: CSVEKGATGNEQFF; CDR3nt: TGCAGCGTTGAAAAGGGAGCAACCGGCAATGAGCAGTTCTTC
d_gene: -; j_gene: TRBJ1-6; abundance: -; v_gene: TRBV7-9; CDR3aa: CASSPSGSNNSPLHF; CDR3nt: TGTGCCAGCAGTCCTTCAGGTTCCAATAATTCACCCCTCCACTTT
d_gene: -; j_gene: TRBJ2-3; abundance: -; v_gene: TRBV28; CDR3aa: CASSFGATSTDTQYF; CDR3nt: TGTGCCAGCAGTTTCGGAGCAACTAGCACAGATACGCAGTATTTT
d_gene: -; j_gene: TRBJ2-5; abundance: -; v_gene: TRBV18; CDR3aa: CASSATASLTKTEETQYF; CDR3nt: TGTGCCAGCTCAGCGACAGCCTCCCTCACCAAAACCGAAGAGACCCAGTACTTC
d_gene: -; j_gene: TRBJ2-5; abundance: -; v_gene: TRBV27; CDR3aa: CASSSTSRGQETQYF; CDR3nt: TGTGCCAGCAGTTCGACTAGTAGGGGCCAAGAGACCCAGTACTTC
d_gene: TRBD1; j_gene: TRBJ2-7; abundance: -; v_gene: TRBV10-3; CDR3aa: CAIRTAGTGPEQYF; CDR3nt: TGTGCCATCAGAACCGCCGGGACAGGGCCCGAGCAGTACTTC
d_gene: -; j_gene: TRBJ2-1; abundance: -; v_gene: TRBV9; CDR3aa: CASSPSWGHVNEQFF; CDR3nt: TGTGCCAGCAGCCCTTCCTGGGGGCACGTCAATGAGCAGTTCTTC
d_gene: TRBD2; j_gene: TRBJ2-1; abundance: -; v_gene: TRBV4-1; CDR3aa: CASSQDLVAGPLPQFF; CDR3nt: TGCGCCAGCAGCCAAGATCTCGTAGCGGGACCCCTCCCCCAGTTCTTC